The 13 T cell receptor beta chains below come from one sample, sequenced in a study of shared clonotypes between healthy human individuals. Using immunoSEQ multiplex PCR, the repertoire was profiled, and TCRdb retains in-frame clones only, with some absent. The sample lists fewer than 550,000 clones, roughly 85% occurring once. Sample: PBMCs. The receptors derive from a woman aged 40 to 55 in good health. Some clones in this sample may be carry-over from other donors' samples.

The rearrangement links TRBV5-4 to TRBJ2-3; D ambiguous. The germline CDR1 and CDR2 sequences are SGHNT and YYREEE (reference sequence). The CDR3 loop spans 13 amino acids. Trimming removed 4 bases at V and 9 bases at J, with 15 bases between. The CDR3 sequence: CASSPKSDKTQYF. The CDR3 bases are TGTGCCAGCAGCCCCAAGTCAGATAAGACGCAGTATTTT. Complete variable domain (other parts from reference TRBV5-4 and TRBJ2-3): ETGVTQSPTHLIKTRGQQVTLRCSSQSGHNTVSWYQQALGQGPQFIFQYYREEENGRGNFPPRFSGLQFPNYSSELNVNALELDDSALYLCASSPKSDKTQYFGPGTRLTVL.

The rearrangement joins TRBV19 to TRBJ2-7, with D unresolved. Between the trimmed V and J ends, which lost 10 bases and 6 bases, there was a span of 16 bases. Germline lookup yields CDR1 LNHDA and CDR2 SQIVND (reference sequence). The CDR3 covers 12 residues. CDR3 bases: TGTGCCACCCGGCACCCCCACGGCGAGCAGTACTTC. This encodes CATRHPHGEQYF. Using reference TRBV19 and TRBJ2-7 for the parts outside the CDR3, the full variable domain is DGGITQSPKYLFRKEGQNVTLSCEQNLNHDAMYWYRQDPGQGLRLIYYSQIVNDFQKGDIAEGYSVSREKKESFPLTVTSAQKNPTAFYLCATRHPHGEQYFGPGTRLTVT.

The rearrangement links TRBV5-4 to TRBJ2-3; D not certain. Germline V gene data show CDR1 as SGHNT and CDR2 as YYREEE (reference sequence). Trimming pared 0 bases from V and 7 bases from J, leaving 6 bases between. The CDR3 contains 12 residues. In nucleotides, the CDR3 is TGTGCCAGCAGCTTGGTAGAAAATACGCAGTATTTT. It codes for CASSLVENTQYF.

In its sample, this clone was seen once. This chain uses TRBV11-2 with TRBJ1-3, with D hard to call. CDR3 length: 13 amino acids. The V gene lost 8 bases and the J gene lost 0 bases, with 8 bases spanning the gap. The germline V gene encodes CDR1 SGHAT and CDR2 FQNNGV. The CDR3 coding sequence is TGTGCCAGCGCGGCCTTCTCTGGAAACACCATATATTTT. Amino acid sequence: CASAAFSGNTIYF.

This rearrangement joins TRBV5-6 to TRBJ1-1; 9 bases align to TRBD1. V lost 4 bases to trimming and J lost 4 bases; unmatched junction nucleotides: 8. There are 15 residues in the CDR3. CDR1 is SGHDT, CDR2 YYEEEE, per germline. The CDR3 loop is CASSTWDRVSTEAFF. The CDR3 DNA follows: TGTGCCAGCAGCACCTGGGACAGGGTAAGCACTGAAGCTTTCTTT.

This chain links TRBV28 with TRBJ1-2; D not resolved. Germline loops: CDR1 MDHEN, CDR2 SYDVKM. The CDR3 contains 13 residues. V dropped 5 bases and J dropped 7 bases, with 14 bases sitting between them. Here the CDR3 reads CASSRARNLGYTF. The CDR3 coding sequence is TGTGCCAGCAGTCGAGCCAGAAACCTTGGCTACACCTTC.

The chain is built from TRBV5-1 and TRBJ1-1, with 11 bases lining up with TRBD1. The CDR3 covers 14 residues. Germline V lookup: CDR1 SGHRS, CDR2 YFSETQ. J gave up 5 bases and V 3 bases, and 3 bases lay outside the gene matches. CDR3 coding DNA: TGCGCCAGCAGCTGGACAGGGGGCCTGACTGAAGCTTTCTTT. Its translation is CASSWTGGLTEAFF.

V is TRBV30 and J is TRBJ2-7; 10 positions match TRBD1. The V and J ends lost 0 bases and 3 bases, in that order; junction bases with no gene match: 2. The V gene's germline CDR1 is GTSNPN and CDR2 SVGIG (reference sequence). The CDR3 consists of 14 residues. CDR3 sequence: CAWSVGQGGYEQYF. CDR3 sequence (DNA): TGTGCCTGGAGTGTAGGACAGGGGGGCTACGAGCAGTACTTC.

V usage is TRBV19 and J usage is TRBJ2-3, with TRBD2 identical over 8 bases. From germline, CDR1 is LNHDA and CDR2 SQIVND (reference sequence). The CDR3 sequence is 16 residues long. J gave up 0 bases and V 10 bases, and 12 bases lay outside the gene matches. The CDR3 loop is CANIGLATYSTDTQYF. The CDR3 DNA sequence: TGTGCCAATATCGGACTAGCCACTTATAGCACAGATACGCAGTATTTT.

V is TRBV5-5 and J is TRBJ1-5, with no clear D. The germline V gene has CDR1 SGHKS and CDR2 YYEKEE (reference sequence). The germline V and J ends were trimmed by 2 bases and 4 bases, with 4 bases remaining between them. The CDR3 is made up of 12 amino acids. CDR3 region: CASSLTNQPQHF. The CDR3 bases are TGTGCCAGCAGCTTAACGAATCAGCCCCAGCATTTT. The complete variable domain, with remaining parts taken from reference TRBV5-5 and TRBJ1-5, reads DAGVTQSPTHLIKTRGQQVTLRCSPISGHKSVSWYQQVLGQGPQFIFQYYEKEERGRGNFPDRFSARQFPNYSSELNVNALLLGDSALYLCASSLTNQPQHFGDGTRLSIL.

The chain couples TRBV28 to TRBJ1-1; D is unclear. The CDR3 has 10 amino acids. Between the trimmed V and J ends, which lost 4 bases and 12 bases, there was a span of 9 bases. Germline CDR1 is MDHEN and CDR2 is SYDVKM. The CDR3 nucleotides read TGTGCCAGCAGTTCCAGTAGCCCTTTCTTT. As protein: CASSSSSPFF.

The rearrangement uses TRBV19 and TRBJ2-6; 7 bases are a match to TRBD1. The V gene end was trimmed by 4 bases and the J gene end by 0 bases; junction bases not matched to a gene: 6. The CDR3 loop spans 17 amino acids. Germline V gene sequence: CDR1 LNHDA, CDR2 SQIVND (reference sequence). CDR3: CASSNTGVSSGANVLTF. CDR3 nucleotide sequence: TGTGCCAGTAGTAACACAGGGGTTAGCTCTGGGGCCAACGTCCTGACTTTC.

The chain is built from TRBV6-5 and TRBJ2-5; D call uncertain. Trimming took off 7 bases at V and 1 base at J, with 10 bases between the two ends. The V gene's germline CDR1 is MNHEY and CDR2 SVGAGI. The CDR3 extends over 13 amino acids. This chain's CDR3 is CASTPPGQETQYF. The CDR3 DNA reads as TGTGCCAGCACTCCTCCGGGCCAAGAGACCCAGTACTTC.